This T cell receptor beta chain originates from a study of cytomegalovirus exposure and HLA in healthy donors. Study results and caveats: According to reports, the classifier identified cytomegalovirus status with high specificity and sensitivity. A later analysis found common viral pathogens apparently linked to several of the most significant clusters.

PCR employed 60 Vbeta and 13 Jbeta primers. How the authors handled the data: A later analysis tallied tens of millions of unique TCR beta chains, about 9.9 million of them shared. The method was immunoSEQ multiplex PCR; TCRdb's version includes in-frame clones alone and lacks a portion of them. V and J calls and clone size are those listed in that table; D and trimming were worked out from the DNA. Counted here are around 70,000 clones, just over 85% occurring once; the ten biggest clones make up just under 2%. Trimming removed 0 bases from V and 2 bases from J, with 9 bases in between. This CDR3 region has 15 residues. Only a few counts were recorded for this clone. Its antigen is currently unknown.

The chain combines TRBV5-7 with TRBJ1-3; D may be TRBD1 (5 bases). TRBV5-7 is an ORF, and what it does is uncertain. Sequencing was performed on PBMCs. The clonotype comes from a woman aged 25 to 39 in good health and CMV-seronegative. In nucleotides, the CDR3 is TGTGCCAGCAGCTTGGTGGTGACAGCTGGAAACACCATATATTTT. This translates into CASSLVVTAGNTIYF.